The 26 T cell receptor beta chains listed next were all sequenced from one sample in a study of EBV T-cell therapy then PD-1 blockade in nasopharyngeal carcinoma. The treatment is: AdE1-LMPpoly-expanded autologous EBV-specific T-cell therapy followed by anti-PD-1 nivolumab. These receptors have no known antigen. Profiling relied on immunoSEQ multiplex PCR, and the TCRdb table lists in-frame clones only, not all of them. Of about 22,000 clones in the sample, 82% were seen once. The sample here was CD8+ T cells from blood, taken at day -245 from a patient whose treatment included autologous EBV-specific T cells and nivolumab. The receptor set was obtained from a man aged 40-55 years with nasopharyngeal carcinoma.

The table lists this clone with a few counts. V and J are TRBV6-5 and TRBJ1-2; the match to TRBD1 covers 8 bases. Germline values: CDR1 MNHEY, CDR2 SVGAGI. CDR3 size: 14 residues. Losses at the gene ends were 0 bases for V and 9 bases for J; bases not matched to a gene: 6. CDR3 in DNA: TGTGCCAGCAGTTACTCCGGACAGGGTGGTAGCTACACCTTC. This gives the protein CASSYSGQGGSYTF.

This clone has only a few counts. The chain is built from TRBV7-9 and TRBJ1-5; maybe TRBD1 (6 bases). In germline, CDR1 is SEHNR, CDR2 FQNEAQ (reference sequence). This CDR3 region has 14 residues. V lost 4 bases and J 3 bases, leaving 10 bases between the germline ends. The CDR3 DNA sequence: TGTGCCAGCAGCTCGGGACACTCCAATCAGCCCCAGCATTTT. The encoded protein is CASSSGHSNQPQHF.

The chain joins TRBV24-1 to TRBJ2-7, with D possibly being TRBD1 (6 bases). This CDR3 is built from 14 residues. CDR1 and CDR2 (germline): KGHDR, SFDVKD. Deletions cut 5 bases from V and 1 base from J, with 11 bases between. The CDR3 bases are TGTGCCACCAGTGGGCCAGGGACATCCTACGAGCAGTACTTC. Protein sequence: CATSGPGTSYEQYF.

The V call is TRBV15, the J call TRBJ1-4; maybe TRBD1 (6 bases). The CDR3 has 14 amino acids. The germline CDR1 and CDR2 sequences are LNHNV and YYDKDF (reference sequence). V was trimmed by 5 bases and J by 8 bases, leaving 15 bases between them. Here the CDR3 DNA reads TGTGCCACCAGCGAGGGGGGCTTTGGGGAAAAACTGTTTTTT. Its protein product is CATSEGGFGEKLFF.

This clone was counted once. The V call is TRBV6-5, the J call TRBJ2-5; 10 bases are shared with TRBD1. This CDR3 region has 16 residues. J was trimmed by 2 bases and V by 4 bases; bases with no gene match: 7. Germline V CDR1 and CDR2: MNHEY, SVGAGI. DNA for the CDR3: TGTGCCAGCAGTTTTCGGACAGGGGGGAAACAAGAGACCCAGTACTTC. Translating it yields CASSFRTGGKQETQYF.

The gene calls are TRBV5-1 and TRBJ2-1; 11 bases align to TRBD1. J gave up 3 bases and V 3 bases, and 5 bases lay outside the gene matches. This CDR3 contains 16 residues. The V gene's germline CDR1 is SGHRS and CDR2 YFSETQ. CDR3 in amino acids: CASSSTGTGGYNEQFF. CDR3 DNA: TGCGCCAGCAGCTCTACCGGGACAGGGGGCTACAATGAGCAGTTCTTC.

This rearrangement joins TRBV15 to TRBJ2-2; the D gene is possibly TRBD1 (6 bases). With 3 bases removed from V and 2 bases from J, the gap between germline ends came to 16 bases. Germline CDR1 reads LNHNV; CDR2 reads YYDKDF (reference sequence). The CDR3 covers 17 residues. CDR3 nucleotide sequence: TGTGCCACCAGCAGGGGGCAGGGGCTCATAAACACCGGGGAGCTGTTTTTT. This codes for CATSRGQGLINTGELFF.

The rearrangement joins TRBV28 to TRBJ1-5; TRBD1 is a possible D gene (6 bases). Germline V gene sequence: CDR1 MDHEN, CDR2 SYDVKM. The V gene lost 2 bases and the J gene lost 1 base, with 12 bases spanning the gap. CDR3 length: 16 residues. The CDR3: CASSLGTYRSNQPQHF. CDR3 DNA sequence: TGTGCCAGCAGTTTAGGGACATATAGGAGCAATCAGCCCCAGCATTTT.

Only one count was recorded for this clone. CDR3 sequence (DNA): TGTGCCAGCAGTGATTGGGTCAGGCAGCCCCAGCATTTT. As protein: CASSDWVRQPQHF. The chain recombines TRBV2 with TRBJ1-5, with D unresolved. This CDR3 is 13 amino acids long. Trimming pared 3 bases from V and 7 bases from J, leaving 10 bases between. Germline CDR1 is SNHLY and CDR2 is FYNNEI. Variable domain in full (rest from reference TRBV2 and TRBJ1-5): EPEVTQTPSHQVTQMGQEVILRCVPISNHLYFYWYRQILGQKVEFLVSFYNNEISEKSEIFDDQFSVERPDGSNFTLKIRSTKLEDSAMYFCASSDWVRQPQHFGDGTRLSIL.

This chain connects TRBV6-4 to TRBJ2-1; 10 nucleotides align to TRBD2. The CDR3 runs 14 residues. CDR1 is MRHNA, CDR2 SNTAGT, per germline. Germline trimming cut 4 bases from V and 7 bases from J; bases unmatched to any gene: 4. CDR3 bases: TGTGCCAGCAGTGCCAGCGGGGGGGCTAATGAGCAGTTCTTC. Protein: CASSASGGANEQFF.

The rearrangement uses TRBV5-1 and TRBJ2-7; perhaps TRBD1 as D (7 bases). There are 15 residues in the CDR3. Germline CDR1 is SGHRS and CDR2 is YFSETQ. The V and J ends lost 0 bases and 5 bases respectively, with 15 bases between them. CDR3 nucleotide sequence: TGCGCCAGCAGCTTGGCCCAGGGGGGCTTCGACGAGCAGTACTTC. Protein product: CASSLAQGGFDEQYF.

V usage is TRBV5-8 and J usage is TRBJ2-7; 9 positions agree with TRBD2. The V and J ends lost 0 bases and 0 bases, in that order; junction bases with no gene match: 10. The length of the CDR3 is 18 residues. From germline, CDR1 is SGHTS and CDR2 YDEGEE. CDR3 in DNA: TGTGCCAGCAGCTTGGAGAGGGGGGCGGGGGGGAGCTCCTACGAGCAGTACTTC. This sequence encodes CASSLERGAGGSSYEQYF.

J is TRBJ2-7 and V is TRBV6-2 or TRBV6-3; D gene uncertain. Germline-derived CDR1 and CDR2 are MNHEY and SVGEGT. With 1 base removed from V and 1 base from J, the gap between germline ends came to 8 bases. The CDR3 totals 14 residues. The CDR3 reads CASSYFGSSYEQYF. The CDR3 DNA reads as TGTGCCAGCAGTTACTTTGGCAGTTCCTACGAGCAGTACTTC.

The rearrangement joins TRBV6-5 to TRBJ2-2; no clear D. Per the germline V gene, CDR1 is MNHEY and CDR2 is SVGAGI. CDR3 length: 14 residues. V was pared by 0 bases and J by 6 bases, with 8 bases between. The CDR3 protein is CASSYSTGPGELFF. The CDR3 DNA reads as TGTGCCAGCAGTTACTCGACGGGCCCCGGGGAGCTGTTTTTT.

The gene calls are TRBV6-2 or TRBV6-3 and TRBJ2-3, with TRBD2 matching over 9 bases. CDR1 and CDR2 from the germline V gene are MNHEY and SVGEGT. The CDR3 length is 14 residues. Trimming removed 4 bases from V and 2 bases from J; junction bases left unmatched: 1. Here the CDR3 reads CASSSSGDTDTQYF. For the CDR3, the DNA is TGTGCCAGCAGTTCTAGCGGGGACACAGATACGCAGTATTTT.

CDR3 residues: CASSSRWRGAPYNEQFF. For the CDR3, the DNA is TGTGCCAGCAGTTCCCGATGGCGGGGGGCGCCGTACAATGAGCAGTTCTTC. This chain links TRBV27 with TRBJ2-1; TRBD2 agrees at 8 bases. CDR3 length equals 17 residues. The trim removed 4 bases at V and 4 bases at J, leaving 12 bases unmatched. Germline loops: CDR1 MNHEY, CDR2 SMNVEV (reference sequence).

The chain is built from TRBV28 and TRBJ1-1, with a tentative D call TRBD1 (5 bases). There are 16 residues in the CDR3. The germline V gene has CDR1 MDHEN and CDR2 SYDVKM. With 6 bases removed from V and 1 base from J, the gap between germline ends came to 18 bases. The CDR3 DNA sequence: TGTGCCAGCAGCCCCTCGGTTTGGGGGTCGAACACTGAAGCTTTCTTT. Residues: CASSPSVWGSNTEAFF.

By share of the sample, this clone is medium-sized (0.01 to 0.1%). Other DNA sequences in the sample encode the same CDR3. CDR3 sequence: CASWKGEPNSPLHF. DNA for the CDR3: TGTGCCAGCTGGAAAGGGGAACCTAATTCACCCCTCCACTTT. V gene TRBV18 combines with J gene TRBJ1-6, with D possibly TRBD1 on 5 matching bases. CDR3 length: 14 residues. Germline CDR1 KGHSH, CDR2 LQKENI. Trimming took off 7 bases at V and 6 bases at J, with 13 bases between the two ends.

The chain employs TRBV10-3 and TRBJ1-2; D remains ambiguous. The V gene lost 0 bases and the J gene lost 4 bases, with 3 bases spanning the gap. Germline loops: CDR1 ENHRY, CDR2 SYGVKD. This CDR3 is 12 amino acids long. CDR3 loop: CAISESSYGYTF. The CDR3 DNA follows: TGTGCCATCAGTGAGTCTAGCTATGGCTACACCTTC.

The rearrangement links TRBV4-2 to TRBJ2-7, with 7 nucleotides matching TRBD1. Germline assignment: CDR1 LGHNA and CDR2 YNFKEQ. The CDR3 covers 15 residues. Losses at the gene ends were 4 bases for V and 0 bases for J; bases not matched to a gene: 6. As DNA, the CDR3 is TGTGCCAGCAGCCTTCCGGGACAGAGCTCCTACGAGCAGTACTTC. It codes for CASSLPGQSSYEQYF.

The J gene is TRBJ2-5, the V gene TRBV5-4; D ambiguous. This CDR3 has 15 residues. The germline V and J ends were trimmed by 2 bases and 0 bases, with 11 bases remaining between them. Germline V gene data show CDR1 as SGHNT and CDR2 as YYREEE (reference sequence). The CDR3 DNA reads as TGTGCCAGCAGCTTCGGCCCGGGTTACCAAGAGACCCAGTACTTC. Its protein is CASSFGPGYQETQYF.

The chain employs TRBV7-9 and TRBJ2-5, with a tentative D call TRBD1 (6 bases). Germline values: CDR1 SEHNR, CDR2 FQNEAQ (reference sequence). This CDR3 contains 12 residues. V gave up 5 bases and J gave up 5 bases, with 9 bases separating them. The CDR3 here is CASSQDRETQYF. The CDR3 DNA sequence: TGTGCCAGCAGCCAAGACAGGGAGACCCAGTACTTC.

This sequence joins TRBV5-1 and TRBJ1-1; D might be TRBD1 (5 bases). Germline CDR1 SGHRS, CDR2 YFSETQ. V lost 0 bases and J 0 bases, leaving 9 bases between the germline ends. There are 15 residues in the CDR3. CDR3 in DNA: TGCGCCAGCAGCTTGGAGGGACGGCTGAACACTGAAGCTTTCTTT. Residues: CASSLEGRLNTEAFF.

The CDR3 loop reads CATSDLNTWDTQYF. The CDR3 region has the DNA TGTGCCACCAGTGATTTGAACACTTGGGACACGCAGTATTTT. The chain uses TRBV24-1 and TRBJ2-3; tentatively, D is TRBD1 or TRBD2 (5 bases each). CDR3 length: 14 amino acids. CDR1 and CDR2 (germline): KGHDR, SFDVKD. Trimming stripped 0 bases from V and 9 bases from J, with 12 bases between.

This clone was seen just once. The chain has TRBV4-1 and TRBJ2-7, with D perhaps matching TRBD1 or TRBD2 (5 bases each). Trimming took off 3 bases at V and 2 bases at J, with 14 bases between the two ends. The CDR3 covers 15 residues. Looked up from germline, CDR1 is MGHRA and CDR2 is YSYEKL. In DNA form, the CDR3 reads TGCGCCAGCAGCCAGATCCGGGACGCCGCCTACGAGCAGTACTTC. It encodes CASSQIRDAAYEQYF.

The chain joins TRBV11-3 to TRBJ2-3; D is ambiguous. Trimming took off 0 bases at V and 2 bases at J, with 6 bases between the two ends. CDR1 is SGHNT, CDR2 YENEEA, per germline. This CDR3 comprises 14 residues. DNA for the CDR3: TGTGCCAGCAGCTTAGATGTCCTCACAGATACGCAGTATTTT. Residues: CASSLDVLTDTQYF.